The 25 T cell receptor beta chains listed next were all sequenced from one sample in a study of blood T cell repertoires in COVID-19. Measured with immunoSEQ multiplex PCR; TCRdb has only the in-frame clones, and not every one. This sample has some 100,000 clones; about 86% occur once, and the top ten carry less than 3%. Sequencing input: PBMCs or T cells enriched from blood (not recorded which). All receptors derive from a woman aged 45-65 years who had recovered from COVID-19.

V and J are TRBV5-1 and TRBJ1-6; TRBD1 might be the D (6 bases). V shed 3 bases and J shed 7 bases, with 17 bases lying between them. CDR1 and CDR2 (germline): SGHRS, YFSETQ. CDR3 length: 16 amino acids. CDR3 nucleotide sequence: TGCGCCAGCAGCTCCGCCGGGGGGGCTTGGAATTCACCCCTCCACTTT. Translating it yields CASSSAGGAWNSPLHF.

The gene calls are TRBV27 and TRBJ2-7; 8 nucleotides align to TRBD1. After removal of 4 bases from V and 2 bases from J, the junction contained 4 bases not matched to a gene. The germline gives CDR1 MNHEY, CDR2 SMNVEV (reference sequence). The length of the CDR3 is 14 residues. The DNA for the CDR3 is TGTGCCAGCAGTTGGGGGGACAGGACCTACGAGCAGTACTTC. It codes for CASSWGDRTYEQYF.

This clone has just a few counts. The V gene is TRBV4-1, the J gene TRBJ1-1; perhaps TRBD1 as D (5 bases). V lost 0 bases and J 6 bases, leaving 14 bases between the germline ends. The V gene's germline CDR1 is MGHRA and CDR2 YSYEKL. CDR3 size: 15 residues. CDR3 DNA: TGCGCCAGCAGCCAAGAAAGGGCAGGGATCGCTGAAGCTTTCTTT. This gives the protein CASSQERAGIAEAFF.

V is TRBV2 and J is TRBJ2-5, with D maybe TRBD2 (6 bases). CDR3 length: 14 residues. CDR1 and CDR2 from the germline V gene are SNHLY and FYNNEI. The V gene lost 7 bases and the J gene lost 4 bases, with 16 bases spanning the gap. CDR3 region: CASTVGRLGETQYF. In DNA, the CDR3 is TGTGCCAGCACAGTAGGGAGGTTGGGAGAGACCCAGTACTTC.

CDR3 sequence reads: CASSYWSGGAETQYF. The CDR3 DNA sequence: TGTGCCAGCAGTTACTGGAGCGGGGGAGCCGAGACCCAGTACTTC. The J gene is TRBJ2-5, the V gene TRBV6-5; TRBD2 matches at 8 bases. The length of the CDR3 is 15 residues. Germline CDR1 and CDR2: MNHEY and SVGAGI. Unmatched junction bases numbered 6, after V lost 1 base and J lost 5 bases.

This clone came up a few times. The CDR3, as DNA: TGTGCCAGCACCCGGGACAGGGTCCGTTTTAGTGCTGGAAACACCATATATTTT. As protein: CASTRDRVRFSAGNTIYF. The chain joins TRBV28 to TRBJ1-3; 9 nucleotides match TRBD1. The germline V gene encodes CDR1 MDHEN and CDR2 SYDVKM. The CDR3 is made up of 18 amino acids. The V gene end was trimmed by 7 bases and the J gene end by 2 bases; junction bases not matched to a gene: 15.

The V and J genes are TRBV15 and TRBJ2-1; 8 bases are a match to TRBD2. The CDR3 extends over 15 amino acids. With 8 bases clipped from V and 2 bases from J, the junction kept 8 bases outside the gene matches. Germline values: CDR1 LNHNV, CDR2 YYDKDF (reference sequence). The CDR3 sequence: CATGGGAGAYNEQFF. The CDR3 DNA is TGTGCCACCGGGGGCGGAGCGGGGGCCTACAATGAGCAGTTCTTC.

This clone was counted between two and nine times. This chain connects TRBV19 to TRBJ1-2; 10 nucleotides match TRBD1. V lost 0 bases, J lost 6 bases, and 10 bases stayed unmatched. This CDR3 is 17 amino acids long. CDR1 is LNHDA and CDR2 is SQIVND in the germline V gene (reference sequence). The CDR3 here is CASSIDAADRGLHGYTF. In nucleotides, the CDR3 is TGTGCCAGTAGTATAGATGCAGCTGACAGGGGGCTCCATGGCTACACCTTC.

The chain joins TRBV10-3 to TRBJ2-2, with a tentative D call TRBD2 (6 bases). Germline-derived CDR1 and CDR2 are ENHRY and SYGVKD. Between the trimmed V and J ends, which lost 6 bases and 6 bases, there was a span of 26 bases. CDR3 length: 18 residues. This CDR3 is CAISKEIRSGSYSGELFF. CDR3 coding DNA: TGTGCCATCAGCAAAGAGATAAGGAGCGGGTCCTATTCCGGGGAGCTGTTTTTT.

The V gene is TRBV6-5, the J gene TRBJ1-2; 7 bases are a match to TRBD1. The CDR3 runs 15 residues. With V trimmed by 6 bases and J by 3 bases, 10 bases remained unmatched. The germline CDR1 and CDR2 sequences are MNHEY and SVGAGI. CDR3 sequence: CASRRARGQHYGYTF. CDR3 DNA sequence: TGTGCCAGCAGACGAGCAAGGGGACAGCACTATGGCTACACCTTC.

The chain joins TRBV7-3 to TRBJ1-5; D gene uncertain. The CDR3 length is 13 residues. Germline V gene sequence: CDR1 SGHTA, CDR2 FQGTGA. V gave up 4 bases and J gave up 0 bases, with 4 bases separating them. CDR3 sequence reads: CASSSDSNQPQHF. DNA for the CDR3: TGTGCCAGCAGCTCAGATAGCAATCAGCCCCAGCATTTT.

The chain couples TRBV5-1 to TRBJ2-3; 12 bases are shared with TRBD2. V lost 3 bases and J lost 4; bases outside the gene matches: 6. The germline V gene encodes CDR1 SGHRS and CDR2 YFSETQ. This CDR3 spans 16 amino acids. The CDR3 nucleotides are TGCGCCAGCAGCTCCCCGACTAGCGGGAGTTCAGATACGCAGTATTTT. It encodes CASSSPTSGSSDTQYF.

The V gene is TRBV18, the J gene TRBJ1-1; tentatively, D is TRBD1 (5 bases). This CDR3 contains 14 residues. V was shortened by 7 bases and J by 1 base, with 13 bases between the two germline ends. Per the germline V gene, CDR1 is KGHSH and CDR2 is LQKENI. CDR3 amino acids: CASYPGLQNTEAFF. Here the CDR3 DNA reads TGTGCCAGCTATCCGGGACTCCAGAACACTGAAGCTTTCTTT.

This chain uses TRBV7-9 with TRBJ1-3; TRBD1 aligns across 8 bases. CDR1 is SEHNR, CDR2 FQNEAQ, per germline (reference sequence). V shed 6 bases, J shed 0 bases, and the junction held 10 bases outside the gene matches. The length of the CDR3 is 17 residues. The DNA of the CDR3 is TGTGCCAGCAGTCTCGCCCAGGGGGCCGTCTCTGGAAACACCATATATTTT. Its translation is CASSLAQGAVSGNTIYF.

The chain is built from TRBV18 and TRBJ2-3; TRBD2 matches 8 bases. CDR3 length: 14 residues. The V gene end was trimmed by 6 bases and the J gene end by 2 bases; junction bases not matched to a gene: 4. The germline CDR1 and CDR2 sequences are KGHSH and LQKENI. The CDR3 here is CASSPGLATDTQYF. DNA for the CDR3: TGTGCCAGCTCCCCCGGACTAGCCACAGATACGCAGTATTTT.

The CDR3 nucleotides are TGTGCCATCGGACAGGGGAGAGCCGGTCCGGTAGAGACCCAGTACTTC. Translated, it gives CAIGQGRAGPVETQYF. The gene calls are TRBV10-3 and TRBJ2-5; 9 bases fit TRBD1. Trimming took 8 bases from V and 4 from J; bases not matched to a gene: 14. The CDR3 spans 16 residues. The V gene's germline CDR1 is ENHRY and CDR2 SYGVKD.

CDR3 region: CASSQTQETQYF. The DNA of the CDR3 is TGCGCCAGCAGCCAGACTCAGGAGACCCAGTACTTC. The chain uses TRBV5-1 and TRBJ2-5; D unclear. Per germline, CDR1 SGHRS and CDR2 YFSETQ. Trimming pared 4 bases from V and 5 bases from J, leaving 9 bases between. The CDR3 totals 12 residues.

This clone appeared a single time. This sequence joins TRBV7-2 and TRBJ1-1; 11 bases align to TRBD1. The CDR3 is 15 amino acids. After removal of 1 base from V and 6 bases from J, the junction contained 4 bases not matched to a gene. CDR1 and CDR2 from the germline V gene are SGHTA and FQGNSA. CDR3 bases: TGTGCCAGCAGCTTAGTGAGGACAGGGGGCTCTGAAGCTTTCTTT. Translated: CASSLVRTGGSEAFF.

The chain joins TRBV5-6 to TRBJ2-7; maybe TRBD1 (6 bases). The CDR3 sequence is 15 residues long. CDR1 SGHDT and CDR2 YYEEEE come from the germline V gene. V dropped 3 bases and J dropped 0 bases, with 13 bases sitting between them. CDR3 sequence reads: CASSWGRVSSYEQYF. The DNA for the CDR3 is TGTGCCAGCAGCTGGGGGCGGGTGAGCTCCTACGAGCAGTACTTC.

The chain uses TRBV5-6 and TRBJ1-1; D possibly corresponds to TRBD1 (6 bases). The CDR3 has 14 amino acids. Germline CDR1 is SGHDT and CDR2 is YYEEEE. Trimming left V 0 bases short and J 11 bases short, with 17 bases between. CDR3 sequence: CASSLGIQGPKAFF. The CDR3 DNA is TGTGCCAGCAGCTTGGGTATACAGGGACCTAAGGCTTTCTTT.

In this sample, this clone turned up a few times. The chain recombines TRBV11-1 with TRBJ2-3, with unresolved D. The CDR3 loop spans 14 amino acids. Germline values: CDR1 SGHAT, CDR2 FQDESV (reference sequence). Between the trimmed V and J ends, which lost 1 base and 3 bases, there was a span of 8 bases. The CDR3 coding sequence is TGTGCCAGCAGCTTAGGGTCGGTTACAGATACGCAGTATTTT. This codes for CASSLGSVTDTQYF.

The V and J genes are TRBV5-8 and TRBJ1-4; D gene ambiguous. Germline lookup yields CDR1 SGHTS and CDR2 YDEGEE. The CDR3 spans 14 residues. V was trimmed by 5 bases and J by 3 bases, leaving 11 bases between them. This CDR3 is CASREDEANEKLFF. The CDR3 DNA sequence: TGTGCCAGCAGGGAGGATGAGGCTAATGAAAAACTGTTTTTT.

The CDR3 nucleotides are TGTGCCAGCAGTGAGGAGGCGGTTAGCAATCAGCCCCAGCATTTT. This encodes CASSEEAVSNQPQHF. The chain carries TRBV2 and TRBJ1-5, with D unresolved. The V end was cut by 3 bases, the J end by 0 bases, with 9 bases between. In germline, CDR1 is SNHLY, CDR2 FYNNEI. The CDR3 has 15 amino acids. Full variable domain (rest looked up from reference TRBV2 and TRBJ1-5): EPEVTQTPSHQVTQMGQEVILRCVPISNHLYFYWYRQILGQKVEFLVSFYNNEISEKSEIFDDQFSVERPDGSNFTLKIRSTKLEDSAMYFCASSEEAVSNQPQHFGDGTRLSIL.

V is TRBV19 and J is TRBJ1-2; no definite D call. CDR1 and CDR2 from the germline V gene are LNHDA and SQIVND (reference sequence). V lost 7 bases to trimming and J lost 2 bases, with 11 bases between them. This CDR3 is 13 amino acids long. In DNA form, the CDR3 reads TGTGCCAGTATTGGGCATCCGAACTATGGCTACACCTTC. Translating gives CASIGHPNYGYTF.

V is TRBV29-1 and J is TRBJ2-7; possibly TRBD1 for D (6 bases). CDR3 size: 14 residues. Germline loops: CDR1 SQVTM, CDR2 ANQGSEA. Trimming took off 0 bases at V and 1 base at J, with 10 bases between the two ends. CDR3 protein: CSVEEWDKSYEQYF. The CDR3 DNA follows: TGCAGCGTTGAAGAGTGGGACAAGTCCTACGAGCAGTACTTC.